The T cell receptor beta chain under discussion was sequenced for a study of vaccination effects on CD4 cells after COVID-19. Broader study findings: Long after vaccination, the clones induced by infection and by vaccine shrank markedly in size. Convalescent patients were few in the study, and early post-infection timepoints were absent.

On this clone itself: Its antigen is unidentified.

Produced via immunoSEQ multiplex PCR; TCRdb's table is partial and in-frame only. The table lists about 53,000 clones, 60% to 85% of them singletons. Culture proceeded for 10 days, and CD4+ T cells were then isolated. People in the vaccine group had not been infected with SARS-CoV-2 before, and their nucleocapsid antibodies were negative. Researchers swapped half the medium for IL-2 medium on both days 3 and 7. Germline V CDR1 and CDR2: MNHNY, SVGAGI (reference sequence). Between the trimmed V and J ends, which lost 4 bases and 4 bases, there was a span of 7 bases. CDR3 size: 12 residues. The chain uses TRBV6-6 and TRBJ1-1; D unclear. Sequenced here: CD4+ T cells from PBMCs cultured without peptide, sampled before COVID-19 vaccination. The source is a human donor who received a COVID-19 vaccine. This chain's CDR3 is CASSLRPTEAFF. CDR3 DNA: TGTGCCAGCAGTTTGCGCCCCACTGAAGCTTTCTTT.